This TCR beta chain stems from a study of blood T cells in healthy people across ages (dated by TCRdb to the mid-2010s). Context from the whole study: In model experiments, template switching captured roughly one uniquely barcoded TCR beta cDNA molecule for every two T cells. Using deep sequencing normalized with unique cDNA molecular identifiers, the study measured how TCR beta repertoire diversity changes with age. The donors were split into four age groups: young (average 16 years), middle-aged (around 40), aged (about 56) and long-lived (more than 80). To avoid experimental bias, donors of different ages were randomly spread across the sequencing lanes. Using the same blood draw, the study looked at two additional independent replicas of 1 million unique cDNA reads for two donors, one aged 18 to 29 and the other aged 80 or older. Overall results and qualifications from the work: Estimates of total diversity based on one million sequenced T cells were regarded as lower bounds and as underestimates. Observed TCR beta diversity per million T cells fell roughly linearly with age, and a significant reduction was already apparent by age roughly 41. Bulk unsorted PBMC profiling prevented conclusive comparison of naive and antigen-experienced compartments. The long-lived group showed more naive CD4+ T cells, fewer expanded clones and increased TCR diversity than the aged group, suggesting age selection. Because donor CMV infection status was unknown, age-related changes in expanded clonotypes were potentially confounded. The percentage of naive T cells measured by flow cytometry correlated strongly with observed TCR beta diversity.

The protocol used for the library was 5' RACE. A second 7 to 11 cycle PCR used a sample-barcoded 5' primer and a J-beta primer mix. A unique molecular identifier was introduced onto each TCR beta cDNA molecule by a template-switch 5' adaptor carrying 12 random nucleotides. At least 2.5 million CDR3-containing paired-end reads were obtained from each sample. All of the RNA was converted into first-strand cDNA using the Mint cDNA synthesis kit, with a TRBC-specific oligonucleotide serving as the primer. All cDNA was treated with uracil-DNA glycosylase and then went through a first 18-cycle PCR with the universal primers M1SS and BC2_uni_R. Concerning the study's data processing: For normalization, 1 million high-quality reads were randomly selected from each sample, with every read carrying a distinct molecular identifier. Instead of being binned into consensus sequences, reads that shared molecular identifiers were thrown out. MiTCR, set to a Q25 quality threshold and the strictest error-elimination algorithm, was used for CDR3 identification, clonotype clustering and error correction. A nonparametric unseen species model with Euler transformation was used to estimate a lower bound on total TCR beta diversity. Using fastp at Q25 and MiXCR, TCRdb reprocessed the public reads and kept productive beta chains. Identical CDR3 protein sequences are pooled into one entry, listed with their most common genes and DNA. TCRdb, not the original authors, processed these V and J calls. The sample profile shows 1.8 million or so distinct CDR3 sequences; roughly two fifths of them were found once. Roughly 24% of the sample rests with the top ten.

In its sample, this clonotype was seen a few times. The specificity of this receptor is unknown. Base qualities are not provided; no much larger clone lies one nucleotide away. Donors were around 37 systemically healthy Caucasian individuals from Russia aged roughly 6 to 90 years. Each donor gave ten milliliters of peripheral blood, collected into EDTA-treated Vacutainer tubes. Ficoll-Paque density-gradient centrifugation was used to isolate PBMCs, with at least 6.5 million per sample. Trizol reagent was used to extract total RNA from the PBMCs, yielding at least 5 micrograms per sample. For every donor, flow cytometry on a PBMC aliquot measured the percentage of naive CD45RAhigh/CD27high T cells. The receptor comes from a human donor in good health. The sequenced sample consisted of blood.

The sequenced DNA: TGCAGCGTCGACACAGGGGAGCAGTTCTTC. This codes for CSVDTGEQFF. This chain is built from TRBV29-1 and TRBJ2-1; D gene: possibly TRBD1, on 6 matching bases. According to the germline V gene, CDR1 reads SQVTM and CDR2 reads ANQGSEA. The CDR3 numbers 10 residues from cysteine through phenylalanine. The CDR3 DNA has 30 bases and is translated from base 1. Trimming takes 6 bases from V and 10 bases from J, and the germline ends sit 10 bases apart.